The T cell receptor (beta chain) described here comes from a study of T cell changes during pregnancy in multiple sclerosis. Libraries were prepared by immunoSEQ multiplex PCR; TCRdb keeps only in-frame clonotypes and omits some of them. The repertoire holds 100,000 or so clones, roughly 90% seen once, with 3.5% in the top ten. Germline-derived CDR1 and CDR2 are MNHEY and SMNVEV (reference sequence). Trimming left V 6 bases short and J 1 base short, with 10 bases between. CDR3 length: 14 amino acids. Sequenced material: peripheral blood, taken after pregnancy. This clonotype was obtained from a female donor with multiple sclerosis, enrolled in a pregnancy study. The V and J genes are TRBV27 and TRBJ1-5, with D tentatively TRBD1 (5 bases). CDR3 region: CASSQGRSNQPQHF. CDR3 nucleotide sequence: TGTGCCAGCAGCCAGGGCAGGAGCAATCAGCCCCAGCATTTT.